This T cell receptor beta chain is drawn from a study of neoadjuvant anti-PD-1 for oral cavity cancer (dated by TCRdb to about 2021). Notes on the research overall: Before undergoing curative-intent surgical resection, most patients got three to four biweekly nivolumab doses at 3 mg/kg. A fourth nivolumab dose was given around day 43 to patients without progression, and definitive surgical resection was performed in those patients on days 50-56. Under RECIST 1.1, a patient counted as a responder if showing complete response, partial response or stable disease, and as a non-responder if showing progression. A roughly 33% response rate was observed in the parent correlative cohort, in which about 12 patients were included.

On the study overall, not on this receptor specifically: After neoadjuvant nivolumab, non-responders showed significantly higher T cell clonality (Gini index) in PBMCs than responders did. The TCR analyses had only a few patients in each response group, and the authors called for validation in larger cohorts. Higher pretreatment blood TCRbeta clonality and lower post-treatment tumor TCRbeta clonality were correlated with higher pretreatment blood Treg/Th17 ratios.

The CDR3 goes from the cysteine to the phenylalanine over 14 residues. The DNA shown is the 42-base CDR3, in frame from base 1. Clipping removes 3 bases from V and 4 bases from J, with 1 as the unmatched junction base count. CDR1 SGHTA and CDR2 FQGNSA were looked up in the germline V gene. The sample's time point label, decoded: before neoadjuvant nivolumab. None of the patients had received prior systemic or radiation treatment, and all were newly diagnosed with stage II-IVA oral cavity squamous cell carcinoma. Everyone in the cohort had locally advanced, HPV-negative oral cavity squamous cell carcinoma. Peripheral blood mononuclear cells were analyzed directly, without maintenance or expansion in culture. The samples were obtained from a longitudinal correlative study of a single-arm phase II trial testing neoadjuvant nivolumab in oral cavity squamous cell carcinoma. Subject-matched pre- and post-treatment PBMCs and tumors from three responders and three non-responders underwent genomic DNA-based TCRbeta sequencing. Peripheral blood mononuclear cells were collected once before nivolumab treatment and again after treatment, at the time of surgery. The Maxwell RSC DNA from Cells kit was used to extract genomic DNA from PBMCs.

A note on this clone: No cognate antigen has been identified for it. It has no much larger one-base neighbor in the sample; base qualities were not kept.

For deep sequencing of PBMC libraries, mostly about 480 ng of input genomic DNA was used, and six replicates were run per sample. The immunoSEQ hsTCRbeta kit was used to prepare TCRbeta libraries, following the manufacturer's instructions. Sequencing of the completed libraries took place using an Illumina NovaSeq 6000 S4 flow cell after they had been pooled to about 3 nM. The authors' pipeline ran thus. The immunoSEQ Analyzer was used for raw data preprocessing and quality control. The analysis was restricted to productive rearrangements, with each unique CDR3 amino acid sequence defining a clonotype. Repertoire clonality was estimated as the Gini-Simpson index, which was calculated using the R package tcR. Student's t test was used to compare Gini indices, and Pearson correlation was used to assess associations with tumor size change. This immuneACCESS table, as held by TCRdb, lists in-frame sequences with V and J called but not all clones. Of the missing ones, under half trace to an unresolved V gene in checked studies; the others have no known cause. Clone size and V and J calls were adopted from that table, with D and trimming inferred from the DNA. This sample comprises about 14,000 clones, about 61% of them detected only once. Roughly 2.3% of the sample is taken by the ten largest.

This receptor was identified in a person aged 35 to 85 with oral cavity squamous cell carcinoma. The V gene is TRBV7-2 and the J gene is TRBJ2-5; TRBD2 fits 11 bases in the junction. Source: PBMCs, taken before nivolumab (anti-PD-1) treatment. In nucleotides, the sequence is TGTGCCAGCAGCTTGGGACTAGCGGTAGAGACCCAGTACTTC. It translates to CASSLGLAVETQYF. Extended through the reference TRBV7-2 and TRBJ2-5 proteins, this CDR3 yields the full variable domain: GAGVSQSPSNKVTEKGKDVELRCDPISGHTALYWYRQSLGQGLEFLIYFQGNSAPDKSGLPSDRFSAERTGGSVSTLTIQRTQQEDSAVYLCASSLGLAVETQYFGPGTRLLVL.